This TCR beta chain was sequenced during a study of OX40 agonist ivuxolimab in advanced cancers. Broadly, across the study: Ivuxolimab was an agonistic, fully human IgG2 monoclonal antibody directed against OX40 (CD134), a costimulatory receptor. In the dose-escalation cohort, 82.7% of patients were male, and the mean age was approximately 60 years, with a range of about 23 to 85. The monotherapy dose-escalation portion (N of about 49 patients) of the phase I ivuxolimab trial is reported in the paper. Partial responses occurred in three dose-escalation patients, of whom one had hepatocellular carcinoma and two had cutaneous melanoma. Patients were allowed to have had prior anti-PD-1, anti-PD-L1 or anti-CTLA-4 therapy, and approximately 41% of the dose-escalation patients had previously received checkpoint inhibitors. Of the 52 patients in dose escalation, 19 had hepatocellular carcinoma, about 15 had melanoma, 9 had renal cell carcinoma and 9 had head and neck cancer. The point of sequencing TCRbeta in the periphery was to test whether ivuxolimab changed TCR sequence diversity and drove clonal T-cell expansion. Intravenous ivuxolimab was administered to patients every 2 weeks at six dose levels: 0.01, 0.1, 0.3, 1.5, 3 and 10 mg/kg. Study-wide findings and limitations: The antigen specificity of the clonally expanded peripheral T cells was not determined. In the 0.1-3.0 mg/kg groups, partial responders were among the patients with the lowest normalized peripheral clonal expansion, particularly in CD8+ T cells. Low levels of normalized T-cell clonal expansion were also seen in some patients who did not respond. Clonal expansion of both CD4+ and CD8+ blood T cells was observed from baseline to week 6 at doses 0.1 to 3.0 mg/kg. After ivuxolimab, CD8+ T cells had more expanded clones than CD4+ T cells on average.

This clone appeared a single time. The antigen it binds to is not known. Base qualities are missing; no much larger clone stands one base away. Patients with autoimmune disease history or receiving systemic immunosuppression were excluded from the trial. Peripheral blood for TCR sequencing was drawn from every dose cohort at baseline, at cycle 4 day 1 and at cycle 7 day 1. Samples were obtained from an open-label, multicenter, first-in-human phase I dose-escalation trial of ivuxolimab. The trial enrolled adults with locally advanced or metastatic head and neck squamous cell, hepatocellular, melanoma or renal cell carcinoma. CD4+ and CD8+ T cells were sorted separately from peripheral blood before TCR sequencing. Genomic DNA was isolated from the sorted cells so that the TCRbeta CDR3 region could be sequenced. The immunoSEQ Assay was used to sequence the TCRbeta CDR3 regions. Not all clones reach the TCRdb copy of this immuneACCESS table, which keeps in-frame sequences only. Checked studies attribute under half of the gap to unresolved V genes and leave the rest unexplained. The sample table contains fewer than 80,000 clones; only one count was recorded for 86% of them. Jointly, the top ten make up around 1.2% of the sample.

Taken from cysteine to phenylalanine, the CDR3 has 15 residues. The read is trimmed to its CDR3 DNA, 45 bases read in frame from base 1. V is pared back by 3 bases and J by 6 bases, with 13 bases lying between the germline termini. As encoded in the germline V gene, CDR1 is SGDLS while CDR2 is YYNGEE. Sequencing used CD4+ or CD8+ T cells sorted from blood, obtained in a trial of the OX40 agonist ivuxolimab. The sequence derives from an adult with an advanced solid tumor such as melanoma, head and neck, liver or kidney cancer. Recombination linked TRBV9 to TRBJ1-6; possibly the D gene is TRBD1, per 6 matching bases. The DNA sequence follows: TGTGCCAGCAGCGCCCGACAGGTCGGTAATTCACCCCTCCACTTT. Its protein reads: CASSARQVGNSPLHF.